Listed below are T cell receptor beta chains from one sample, sequenced in a study of blood T cell repertoires in COVID-19. The table came from immunoSEQ multiplex PCR; TCRdb's copy has only in-frame clones and leaves some out. The table lists 45,000 to 50,000 clones, about 84% of them singletons, with over 4.5% in the top ten. Sequences were obtained from peripheral blood. Receptors were obtained from a woman aged 55-69 years with acute or convalescent COVID-19. Both conserved end residues are part of each CDR3. A D gene is named only where the DNA matches it firmly. A row's size may be missing; if present it is once, few, many or a size class.

len	v_gene	j_gene	abundance	d_gene	CDR3nt	CDR3aa
18	TRBV19	TRBJ1-5	-	TRBD1	TGTGCCAGTAGTATACCCTGGGACAGGGACGGAAGCAATCAGCCCCAGCATTTT	CASSIPWDRDGSNQPQHF
15	TRBV5-1	TRBJ2-7	-	-	TGCGCCAGCAGCTTCGGGACTCTTGGCTCCTACGAGCAGTACTTC	CASSFGTLGSYEQYF
14	TRBV5-1	TRBJ1-4	-	TRBD1	TGCGCCAGCACCCAGGTGGCAGGGGGGGAAAAACTGTTTTTT	CASTQVAGGEKLFF
13	TRBV7-6	TRBJ1-1	-	-	TGTGCCAGCAGCCGGGAATTGAACACTGAAGCTTTCTTT	CASSRELNTEAFF
16	TRBV2	TRBJ2-3	-	TRBD2	TGTGCCAGCAGTCCCGGACTAGCGGCGGGCACAGATACGCAGTATTTT	CASSPGLAAGTDTQYF
14	TRBV18	TRBJ2-7	-	TRBD1	TGTGCCAGCTCACCAGGACAGGGTGCCTACGAGCAGTACTTC	CASSPGQGAYEQYF
17	TRBV29-1	TRBJ2-1	-	TRBD2	TGCAGCGTTGTAACGCTAGCGGGAGGCCACTCCTACAATGAGCAGTTCTTC	CSVVTLAGGHSYNEQFF
14	TRBV4-1	TRBJ2-1	-	-	TGCGCCAGCAGCCCGGGGTTACTAGGCAATGAGCAGTTCTTC	CASSPGLLGNEQFF
15	TRBV19	TRBJ1-2	-	-	TGTGCCAGTAGTATTGGAGGGTTCCCCTCCTATGGCTACACCTTC	CASSIGGFPSYGYTF
13	TRBV19	TRBJ2-1	-	-	TGTGCCAGTACTTCATTCGGGGGGCATGAGCAGTTCTTC	CASTSFGGHEQFF
13	TRBV29-1	TRBJ1-5	-	-	TGCAGCGTTGAAACAGGGTGGAATCAGCCCCAGCATTTT	CSVETGWNQPQHF
15	TRBV5-1	TRBJ1-4	-	-	TGCGCCAGCAGCTACGGGACACCTTTTAATGAAAAACTGTTTTTT	CASSYGTPFNEKLFF
18	TRBV7-8	TRBJ2-7	few	TRBD2	TGTGCCAGCAGCTTAGTGGCCGGGACTAGCGGGAGAGGCTACGAGCAGTACTTC	CASSLVAGTSGRGYEQYF
12	TRBV29-1	TRBJ1-2	-	TRBD1	TGCAGCGTCGACAGGGGCCGTCAAGGCTACACCTTC	CSVDRGRQGYTF
18	TRBV4-3	TRBJ2-1	-	TRBD2	TGCGCCAGCAGCCAAGGACTAGCGGGAGAATGGTCCTACAATGAGCAGTTCTTC	CASSQGLAGEWSYNEQFF
15	TRBV5-5	TRBJ2-1	-	TRBD2	TGTGCCAGCAGATTAGCGGGAGGTTCCCCCAATGAGCAGTTCTTC	CASRLAGGSPNEQFF
11	TRBV29-1	TRBJ2-1	-	TRBD1	TGCAGCGCTCGACAGGGGGATGAGCAGTTCTTC	CSARQGDEQFF
13	TRBV5-1	TRBJ1-2	-	-	TGCGCCAGCAGCTTGTCGGTATCTTCGGGCTACACCTTC	CASSLSVSSGYTF
12	TRBV6-1	TRBJ1-2	-	TRBD1	TGTGCCAGCAGTGACAACAGGGGTGGCTACACCTTC	CASSDNRGGYTF
17	TRBV11-2	TRBJ1-1	-	TRBD1	TGTGCCAGCAGCTTAGGAACTTCCGGGACAGAAAACACTGAAGCTTTCTTT	CASSLGTSGTENTEAFF
15	TRBV5-4	TRBJ1-5	-	TRBD1	TGTGCCAGCAGCCTTGGGACAGACTACAATCAGCCCCAGCATTTT	CASSLGTDYNQPQHF
11	TRBV12-3/TRBV12-4	TRBJ2-7	-	-	TGTGCCAGCAGTTTTCTGAGGGAGCAGTACTTC	CASSFLREQYF
14	TRBV19	TRBJ2-1	-	-	TGTGCCAGTAGTATAGCCGCTCGGGTGGATGAGCAGTTCTTC	CASSIAARVDEQFF
14	TRBV5-8	TRBJ1-2	-	-	TGTGCCAGCAGCTTGGCACTCCACAACTATGGCTACACCTTC	CASSLALHNYGYTF
15	TRBV5-1	TRBJ2-1	once	-	TGCGCCAGCAGCTTGGAGGTAGCGATAGAAAATGAGCAGTTCTTC	CASSLEVAIENEQFF
15	TRBV11-1	TRBJ2-7	once	TRBD2	TGTGCCAGCAGCTTCGGGACTAGCGGGAGCAGCGAGCAGTACTTC	CASSFGTSGSSEQYF
15	TRBV10-1	TRBJ2-3	-	TRBD2	TGCGCCTCCCTCGGGACTAGCGGTATCACAGATACGCAGTATTTT	CASLGTSGITDTQYF
15	TRBV18	TRBJ2-3	-	TRBD2	TGTGCCAGCTCGCGGGAAGCGGGACTCACAGATACGCAGTATTTT	CASSREAGLTDTQYF
15	TRBV5-5	TRBJ2-1	-	-	TGTGCCAGCAGCCCGGCTGGGAGTCCTCCTAGGGAGCAGTTCTTC	CASSPAGSPPREQFF
13	TRBV19	TRBJ1-2	-	-	TGTGCCAGTAGCCGACAGGAGGCCTATGGCTACACCTTC	CASSRQEAYGYTF
17	TRBV29-1	TRBJ2-3	-	TRBD2	TGCAGCGTTGCCCTAGCGGGATGGCTTACAAGCACAGATACGCAGTATTTT	CSVALAGWLTSTDTQYF
17	TRBV27	TRBJ1-2	-	-	TGTGCCAGCAGTTTGAACGGACTACTGGCCTCTAACTATGGCTACACCTTC	CASSLNGLLASNYGYTF
15	TRBV5-4	TRBJ2-5	-	-	TGTGCCAGCAGCTTGGACCCGTGGCGGGGAGAGACCCAGTACTTC	CASSLDPWRGETQYF
15	TRBV5-1	TRBJ2-1	-	TRBD1	TGCGCCAGCAGCGGCGGACAGGGACTTATGGATGAGCAGTTCTTC	CASSGGQGLMDEQFF
14	TRBV6-5	TRBJ1-4	-	TRBD1	TGTGCCAGCAGTTTGACAGGGGGGGGTGAAAAACTGTTTTTT	CASSLTGGGEKLFF
18	TRBV19	TRBJ1-2	once	-	TGTGCCAGTAGTAGTATGGGGGCCGGGGGGTTTTCGAACTATGGCTACACCTTC	CASSSMGAGGFSNYGYTF
12	TRBV6-1	TRBJ2-7	-	-	TGTGCCAGCAGTGAGCCCGGTTACGAGCAGTACTTC	CASSEPGYEQYF
14	TRBV19	TRBJ2-7	once	TRBD1	TGTGCCAGTAGTGTTAAGGACAGGGCCGACGAGCAGTACTTC	CASSVKDRADEQYF
15	TRBV10-3	TRBJ1-3	-	-	TGTGCCACTTACGAGGGACTCCTCTCTGGAAACACCATATATTTT	CATYEGLLSGNTIYF
16	TRBV10-3	TRBJ2-2	-	TRBD2	TGTGCCATCTCTTCGACGGGGCTAGCGGGAGCCGGGGAGCTGTTTTTT	CAISSTGLAGAGELFF